These T cell receptor beta chains were read from a single sample in a study of control samples from healthy donors and cancer patients. Some clones are missing from TCRdb's copy, which holds only in-frame ones; the method was immunoSEQ multiplex PCR. The sample lists roughly 400,000 clones; approximately 92% were seen once. Sequenced material: PBMCs. The source is a man aged 40-49 years with head and neck cancer. Each CDR3 is given without its conserved first and last residue.

v_gene	j_gene	CDR3aa
TRBV20-1	TRBJ1-5	SATANQPQH
TRBV30	TRBJ1-1	AWSVGGTEAF
TRBV30	TRBJ2-2	ACRDARYTGELF
TRBV4-1	TRBJ2-5	ASSQDGSGGGQETQY
TRBV6-2/TRBV6-3	TRBJ1-5	ASSSRTGNNQPQH
TRBV5-1	TRBJ1-5	ASSLVPGNSNQPQH
TRBV5-8	TRBJ1-1	ATLESLPKLSGDEAF
TRBV24-1	TRBJ2-3	ATGGTSSTDTQY
TRBV9	TRBJ1-1	ASSVDEGFRDTEAF
TRBV21-1	TRBJ2-7	ASSRVGRGAAYEQY
TRBV30	TRBJ1-4	AWSVSLTGGGEKLF
TRBV6-6	TRBJ1-6	ASSRHGFPLH
TRBV5-1	TRBJ1-2	ASSLGRNYGYT
TRBV28	TRBJ2-5	ASSLVASPGTQY
TRBV19	TRBJ1-1	ASRQRAEAF
TRBV19	TRBJ2-7	ASSMGTGGTYEQY
TRBV7-2	TRBJ1-1	ASSFSPGMNTEAF
TRBV15	TRBJ1-5	ATSRAGIRSNQPQH
TRBV4-2	TRBJ1-1	ASSQDGQFSMNTEAF
TRBV28	TRBJ2-2	ASSLRGQGAYTGELF
TRBV7-3	TRBJ2-2	ASSLTLGTGVAGELF
TRBV11-2	TRBJ2-1	ASSFPGRGSYNEQF
TRBV2	TRBJ1-5	ASRGGQGSSPQH
TRBV5-1	TRBJ1-6	ASSLYGTGNSPLH
TRBV7-2	TRBJ2-1	ASSPGLAGGPNEQF
TRBV7-9	TRBJ1-3	ARREGSGNTIY
TRBV11-2	TRBJ1-1	ASSLEGGGRSEAF
TRBV30	TRBJ1-5	AWSADSNQPQH
TRBV20-1	TRBJ2-5	SASSGLVVATQY